A selection of T cell receptor beta chains follows, all from one sample in a study of T-cell reconstitution after alpha-beta-depleted transplantation in children. Via MiXCR, TCRdb re-called the PCR reads, giving one row per CDR3 protein. Found here are 200,000 to 300,000 distinct CDR3 sequences, around 25% of them singletons; the top ten hold approximately 2.5%. Source: PBMCs, taken before TCRalphabeta/CD19-depleted stem cell transplant. The receptors were sampled from a girl aged 2 to 10 with Fanconi anemia, due to receive a stem cell transplant. Both conserved end residues are part of each CDR3. The order of the fields is V gene, J gene, D gene, CDR3 protein. D genes are given only for firm matches.

>TRBV7-2|TRBJ1-2|TRBD1
CASSYYRGLLSNYGYTF
>TRBV10-3|TRBJ2-2|TRBD2
CAISEASGSTGELFF
>TRBV20-1|TRBJ2-3|TRBD1
CSARVNRGTDTQYF
>TRBV4-2|TRBJ2-2|NA
CASSQEFANTGELFF
>TRBV5-1|TRBJ1-2|NA
CASSLIVRDGYTF
>TRBV20-1|TRBJ1-2|NA
CSARGFYGYTF
>TRBV7-9|TRBJ2-1|TRBD1
CASRPTGDNEQFF
>TRBV6-5|TRBJ2-5|TRBD2
CASSLTSGSEETQYF
>TRBV5-1|TRBJ2-1|TRBD1
CASAFRTGGRNEQFF
>TRBV18|TRBJ2-5|NA
CASSPPEAETQYF
>TRBV28|TRBJ2-3|TRBD1
CASLSAGGKTDTQYF
>TRBV4-2|TRBJ2-7|NA
CASSQDLPGYEQYF
>TRBV20-1|TRBJ2-1|TRBD2
CSANRGDNEQFF
>TRBV6-6|TRBJ1-6|NA
CASSQGNSPLHF
>TRBV3-1|TRBJ1-5|NA
CASSQFSGNQPQHF
>TRBV7-6|TRBJ2-7|TRBD1
CASSVGQARTYEQYF
>TRBV20-1|TRBJ2-5|NA
CSAPFTGLETQYF
>TRBV20-1|TRBJ2-7|NA
CSARIALSYEQYF
>TRBV12-3/TRBV12-4|TRBJ2-7|NA
CASEAEGRSYEQYF
>TRBV27|TRBJ1-1|NA
CASSLHPWDLNTEAFF
>TRBV10-3|TRBJ2-3|NA
CAISGMRVSQDTQYF
>TRBV20-1|TRBJ2-1|NA
CSARMREGSYNEQFF
>TRBV6-2/TRBV6-3|TRBJ2-4|NA
CASRRGGRDSKNIQYF
>TRBV29-1|TRBJ2-1|NA
CSARGSYNEQFF
>TRBV20-1|TRBJ2-7|NA
CSYRGQFPPYEQYF
>TRBV7-3|TRBJ2-3|NA
CASSLSGMADTQYF
>TRBV20-1|TRBJ2-5|NA
CSVSKSPETQYF
>TRBV6-6|TRBJ1-2|NA
CASSAVVGTGYTF
>TRBV10-2|TRBJ2-1|TRBD2
CASSARGGGNNEQFF
>TRBV12-3/TRBV12-4|TRBJ2-7|TRBD1
CASRGGTGADEQYF
>TRBV9|TRBJ2-1|NA
CASSGYLPLEGAYNEQFF
>TRBV6-2/TRBV6-3|TRBJ1-1|NA
CASRESTEAFF
>TRBV12-3/TRBV12-4|TRBJ1-4|NA
CASSGPRTFRATNEKLFF
>TRBV29-1|TRBJ2-3|TRBD2
CSVDRLRTSGRDTQYF
>TRBV3-1|TRBJ2-3|TRBD2
CASSPLTSGKRTDTQYF
>TRBV29-1|TRBJ2-7|NA
CSVEGKDSNEQYF
>TRBV7-8|TRBJ2-2|TRBD1
CASSSTGAPNTGELFF
>TRBV10-3|TRBJ2-7|NA
CAISETRSYEQYF
>TRBV24-1|TRBJ2-3|NA
CATSPARNTDTQYF
>TRBV6-1|TRBJ2-1|NA
CASSITRGTQFF